These T cell receptor beta chains were read from a single sample in a study of cytomegalovirus exposure and HLA in healthy donors. Clones were read by immunoSEQ multiplex PCR, and TCRdb kept only the in-frame ones, dropping some. Of 170,000 or so clones listed, around three quarters are singletons. The sample comprised PBMCs. The receptors were gathered from a woman aged 50 to 60 in good health and CMV-seropositive. Both conserved end residues are part of each CDR3. A D gene is named only where the DNA matches it firmly. The size of a clone is reported for some rows only, either as once, few or many, or as a class for expanded clones.

j_gene | v_gene | d_gene | abundance | CDR3nt | CDR3aa
TRBJ2-5 | TRBV16 | NA | NA | TGTGCCAGCAGCCAATTCCAGGGGAAAGAGACCCAGTACTTC | CASSQFQGKETQYF
TRBJ2-1 | TRBV2 | TRBD2 | NA | TGTGCCAGCAGTCGCGGGACTAGACCTCTTGAGCAGTTCTTC | CASSRGTRPLEQFF
TRBJ2-1 | TRBV18 | TRBD2 | few | TGTGCCAGCTCACAAAATCCTGCGGGAGGGAGCGATGAGCAGTTCTTC | CASSQNPAGGSDEQFF
TRBJ2-3 | TRBV25-1 | TRBD1 | NA | TGTGCCAGTCGAGACAGGGGGCCCCCAGATACGCAGTATTTT | CASRDRGPPDTQYF
TRBJ1-2 | TRBV27 | TRBD1 | NA | TGTGCCAGCAGTCCTCCGGGACAGGGTTTCTATGGCTACACCTTC | CASSPPGQGFYGYTF
TRBJ2-1 | TRBV5-1 | TRBD2 | NA | TGCGCCAGCAGCTTGGTTGCGGGAGAGTACAATGAGCAGTTCTTC | CASSLVAGEYNEQFF
TRBJ1-1 | TRBV7-2 | TRBD1 | few | TGTGCCAGCAGCTTGACAGGGAGCAGGCCCACTGAAGCTTTCTTT | CASSLTGSRPTEAFF
TRBJ2-6 | TRBV19 | NA | NA | TGTGCCACTCGGCGGGAAATAGCTGGGGCCAACGTCCTGACTTTC | CATRREIAGANVLTF
TRBJ2-1 | TRBV27 | NA | NA | TGTGCCAGCAGTTTAGTTTCCGGAGGCAATGAGCAGTTCTTC | CASSLVSGGNEQFF
TRBJ2-1 | TRBV14 | NA | NA | TGTGCCAGCAGCCCAGCTCATACAGGGTCTCGTGAGCAGTTCTTC | CASSPAHTGSREQFF
TRBJ1-2 | TRBV4-3 | NA | NA | TGCGCCAGCAGCCGGAAAGAACGTCAGGGGATACATGGCTACACCTTC | CASSRKERQGIHGYTF
TRBJ2-7 | TRBV7-9 | TRBD1 | NA | TGTTCCAGCAGCTTAGGGACAGAATACGAGCAGTACTTC | CSSSLGTEYEQYF
TRBJ2-2 | TRBV7-2 | TRBD1 | NA | TGTGCCAGCAGCTCCAGACAGGGAGCGAACACCGGGGAGCTGTTTTTT | CASSSRQGANTGELFF
TRBJ1-5 | TRBV16 | NA | NA | TGTGCCAGCAACCGGGGGAGCAATCAGCCCCAGCATTTT | CASNRGSNQPQHF
TRBJ2-7 | TRBV5-1 | NA | NA | TGCGCCAGCAGCTTGGACCCACAGCGGAAAACCTACGAGCAGTACTTC | CASSLDPQRKTYEQYF
TRBJ2-1 | TRBV27 | NA | NA | TGTGCCAGCAGTTTAGTTCGGGGGAGCTCCTACAATGAGCAGTTCTTC | CASSLVRGSSYNEQFF
TRBJ2-3 | TRBV27 | NA | NA | TGTGCCAGCAGTCGCTCAAGCGGGACAGGCGTAGATACGCAGTATTTT | CASSRSSGTGVDTQYF
TRBJ1-2 | TRBV4-3 | NA | NA | TGCGCCAGCAGCCAAGTGGGGAGCTATGGCTACACCTTC | CASSQVGSYGYTF
TRBJ2-4 | TRBV29-1 | NA | once | TGCAGCGTTGAAGGGGGAGCAGGTGTAGCCAAAAACATTCAGTACTTC | CSVEGGAGVAKNIQYF
TRBJ1-5 | TRBV27 | TRBD1 | NA | TGTGCCAGCAGCCTGGGACAGGGAGAGGGACAGCCCCAGCATTTT | CASSLGQGEGQPQHF